This T cell receptor (beta chain) appears in the sequencing data of a study of shared clonotypes between healthy human individuals. Naive CD8 populations comprised CD45RO-negative cells positively selected for CCR7, excluding terminally differentiated effector memory CD45RA+ cells. Clones were read by immunoSEQ multiplex PCR, and TCRdb kept only the in-frame ones, dropping some. The repertoire holds about 1.9 million clones, with around 93% as singletons. Germline loops: CDR1 SNHLY, CDR2 FYNNEI. The CDR3 contains 18 residues. The ends lost 2 bases at V and 6 bases at J; junction bases unmatched: 14. Source material: naive CD8+ T cells from PBMCs. The rearrangement uses TRBV2 and TRBJ2-1; 9 bases fit TRBD2. The sequence came from a man aged 18 to 35 in good health. Some clones in this sample may be carry-over from other donors' samples. CDR3 residues: CASSEWVAGVLRVNEQFF. The DNA of the CDR3 is TGTGCCAGCAGTGAATGGGTAGCGGGAGTTTTGAGGGTCAATGAGCAGTTCTTC.